This entry lists 3 T cell receptor beta chains sequenced from one sample in a study of T cells and copy number aberrations in small-cell lung cancer. TCRdb keeps only in-frame clones here, not all; method: immunoSEQ multiplex PCR. The table has 3,000 or so clones, approximately 90% seen once. Sequencing used normal tissue next to the tumor. The receptor source for this set is a man in his forties or fifties with small cell lung cancer.

The V call is TRBV7-2, the J call TRBJ2-1; TRBD1 might be the D (6 bases). The V end lost 0 bases, the J end lost 7 bases, and 16 bases lay between the germline ends. CDR3 size: 16 residues. Germline loops: CDR1 SGHTA, CDR2 FQGNSA. CDR3 in amino acids: CASSLAGAGVGNEQFF. The CDR3 nucleotides are TGTGCCAGCAGCTTAGCGGGGGCAGGGGTGGGGAATGAGCAGTTCTTC.

V usage is TRBV4-2 and J usage is TRBJ2-7; D may be TRBD1 or TRBD2 (5 bases each). This CDR3 contains 15 residues. Germline V gives CDR1 LGHNA, CDR2 YNFKEQ. Trimming stripped 0 bases from V and 0 bases from J, with 9 bases between. This chain's CDR3 is CASSQDWGSSYEQYF. Written as DNA, the CDR3 is TGTGCCAGCAGCCAAGATTGGGGGAGCTCCTACGAGCAGTACTTC.

V is TRBV30 and J is TRBJ2-7; D possibly corresponds to TRBD2 (5 bases). V lost 3 bases to trimming and J lost 6 bases, with 18 bases between them. Germline V gene sequence: CDR1 GTSNPN, CDR2 SVGIG (reference sequence). This CDR3 region has 14 residues. This CDR3 reads CAWRMESTRGEQYF. CDR3 nucleotides: TGTGCCTGGAGGATGGAAAGTACACGGGGCGAGCAGTACTTC.